This T cell receptor (beta chain) originates from a study of T-cell memory formation after mild COVID-19 (TCRdb year 2021). For context, the study as a whole: Most TCR sequence clusters were specific to one of the two donors. T-cell clones expanding and contracting after mild COVID-19 in a couple of donors were tracked by longitudinal TCRalpha and TCRbeta repertoire sequencing. The cohort was made up of two young adult volunteers, one female and one male, who were previously healthy.

Ficoll-Paque density gradient centrifugation was the method used to isolate PBMCs. A few counts support this clonotype. The target of this receptor is not known. The sample holds no much larger clone one base away, and base qualities are not on file. Instrument on record: Illumina NovaSeq 6000. TCRalpha and TCRbeta cDNA libraries were constructed by 5'RACE with constant-segment primers, with sample barcodes and unique molecular identifiers being introduced. Trizol reagent was used to extract RNA from every sample. The libraries were amplified in two PCR steps, and the second step added a second sample barcode and Illumina TruSeq adapters. Sequencing of the libraries was done on an Illumina NovaSeq, producing 2 x 150 bp paired-end reads. As for the authors' bioinformatics: Reads were demultiplexed and collapsed into UMI-guided consensus sequences with migec v1.2.7. With mixcr v2.1.11, UMI consensuses were aligned to TRA and TRB V and J templates and assembled into clonotypes. A clonotype was counted as expanded or contracted only if both edgeR and NoisET called the change significant, with noise models trained on biological replicates. For edgeR calls, the cutoffs were a false discovery rate-adjusted p below 0.01 and a log2 fold-change threshold of 1. As an exploratory analysis of dynamics, PCA with hierarchical clustering was applied to max-normalized trajectories of the 1000 most abundant clonotypes. Separately sequenced CD4+ and CD8+ repertoires were used to assign the CD4 or CD8 phenotype of responding clones. TCRdb reprocessing: public reads trimmed at Q25 with fastp, clones called with MiXCR, in-frame beta chains kept. Under each unique CDR3 protein, matching rows form one entry showing the most common genes and DNA. TCRdb's processing, not the authors', yielded these V and J calls. The sample records about 140,000 distinct CDR3 sequences, 13% to 15% of which are singletons. The ten largest clones take up 13% to 15% of the sample.

The germline V gene (reference sequence) provides CDR1 SEHNR and CDR2 FQNEAQ. The CDR3 measures 16 amino acids from cysteine to phenylalanine. The entry retains the CDR3 DNA only, 48 bases that are in frame from base 1. Trimming takes 6 bases off V and 4 bases off J; junction bases not matched to a gene: 6. Overall study outcomes, separate from this receptor: The study included only a couple of mild cases, and larger cohorts that include severe cases with pre-infection samples were judged to be necessary. Balanced CD4/CD8 phenotypes were observed for clones contracting from day 15 to 85, whereas a bias towards CD4+ was observed for a second wave of clones expanding from day 15 to 37. The second-wave clones that peaked on day 37 were not confirmed to be SARS-CoV-2 specific. Contracting CD4+ clones turned up mainly in the CM and EM memory subsets, whereas EMRA was where CD8+ clones were enriched. Some responding clones were found in pre-infection memory, which suggests that pre-existing cross-reactive memory T cells took part in the SARS-CoV-2 response.

The chain employs TRBV7-9 and TRBJ2-1, and TRBD2 aligns with 13 junction nucleotides. The sequencing sample was made of PBMCs or a T cell subset sorted from them (not recorded which). The TCR sequence derives from an adult woman who had mild COVID-19 (a few samples of this study predate the infection). The sample titles of this study are shuffled in the database, so cell type and time point are left out; the donor was told from shared clones. The sequenced DNA: TGTGCCAGCAGTTCCGGGACTAGCGGGGTGTACAATGAGCAGTTCTTC. This is translated as CASSSGTSGVYNEQFF.